Below are 10 T cell receptor beta chains sequenced from a single sample in a study of control samples from healthy donors and cancer patients. Sequenced by immunoSEQ multiplex PCR; TCRdb stores in-frame clones only, minus some. The profile shows tens of thousands of clones, 94% of them singletons. The sequenced material came from blood. These receptors were obtained from a man younger than 45 in good health.

The V and J genes are TRBV28 and TRBJ2-7; D gene uncertain. Looked up from germline, CDR1 is MDHEN and CDR2 is SYDVKM. This CDR3 is built from 16 residues. V was trimmed by 5 bases and J by 4 bases, leaving 21 bases between them. This CDR3 is CASSRRSGRRDYEQYF. The CDR3 DNA sequence: TGTGCCAGCAGTCGGCGCTCTGGACGGAGAGATTACGAGCAGTACTTC.

The count of this clone is one. The chain has TRBV20-1 and TRBJ2-1; a possible D gene is TRBD2 (6 bases). Trimming pared 6 bases from V and 12 bases from J, leaving 15 bases between. Looked up from germline, CDR1 is DFQATT and CDR2 is SNEGSKA (reference sequence). CDR3 size: 11 residues. CDR3 residues: CSAGTSQGQFF. CDR3 nucleotide sequence: TGCAGTGCCGGGACTTCCCAAGGGCAGTTCTTC.

Comment on this clone: Other DNA sequences within the sample encode an identical CDR3. The chain carries TRBV9 and TRBJ1-2; TRBD1 matches at 7 bases. Germline CDR1 is SGDLS and CDR2 is YYNGEE. V shed 0 bases, J shed 5 bases, and the junction held 7 bases outside the gene matches. This CDR3 comprises 15 residues. CDR3 residues: CASSVGGGRGYGYTF. CDR3 coding DNA: TGTGCCAGCAGCGTAGGTGGGGGCAGGGGGTATGGCTACACCTTC.

The chain combines TRBV5-1 with TRBJ2-3; D remains unclear. CDR3 length: 13 residues. Trimming stripped 4 bases from V and 4 bases from J, with 10 bases between. The germline V gene encodes CDR1 SGHRS and CDR2 YFSETQ. The CDR3 loop is CASSPESADTQYF. Written as DNA, the CDR3 is TGCGCCAGCAGCCCTGAGAGCGCAGATACGCAGTATTTT. Complete variable domain (other parts from reference TRBV5-1 and TRBJ2-3): KAGVTQTPRYLIKTRGQQVTLSCSPISGHRSVSWYQQTPGQGLQFLFEYFSETQRNKGNFPGRFSGRQFSNSRSEMNVSTLELGDSALYLCASSPESADTQYFGPGTRLTVL.

J is TRBJ2-1 and V is TRBV18; 7 bases agree with TRBD2. Germline V gene data show CDR1 as KGHSH and CDR2 as LQKENI. CDR3 length equals 13 residues. Germline trimming cut 4 bases from V and 6 bases from J; bases unmatched to any gene: 3. The CDR3 DNA reads as TGTGCCAGCTCACAGACTAGCTCCAATGAGCAGTTCTTC. Translating gives CASSQTSSNEQFF.

This clone was picked up a small number of times. The chain combines TRBV18 with TRBJ1-3, with D possibly TRBD1 on 5 matching bases. The CDR3 loop spans 17 amino acids. V lost 7 bases and J 0 bases, leaving 19 bases between the germline ends. Germline CDR1 KGHSH, CDR2 LQKENI. Written as DNA, the CDR3 is TGTGCCAGCTGGGGGACGGGGCCTTCAAGCTCTGGAAACACCATATATTTT. Amino acid sequence: CASWGTGPSSSGNTIYF.

The V call is TRBV5-1, the J call TRBJ2-3, with 8 bases that match TRBD1. CDR1 is SGHRS, CDR2 YFSETQ, per germline. V trimming: 4 bases; J trimming: 2 bases; junction bases outside the gene matches: 9. The CDR3 consists of 16 residues. Here the CDR3 DNA reads TGCGCCAGCAGCCTTCAGGGGGCTGATACCACAGATACGCAGTATTTT. It encodes CASSLQGADTTDTQYF. Looking up the rest from reference TRBV5-1 and TRBJ2-3 gives the full variable domain: KAGVTQTPRYLIKTRGQQVTLSCSPISGHRSVSWYQQTPGQGLQFLFEYFSETQRNKGNFPGRFSGRQFSNSRSEMNVSTLELGDSALYLCASSLQGADTTDTQYFGPGTRLTVL.

The CDR3 DNA follows: TGTGCCAGCAGCTCCACAGGTAACACTGAAGCTTTCTTT. Amino acid sequence: CASSSTGNTEAFF. The chain employs TRBV7-8 and TRBJ1-1; possibly TRBD1 for D (5 bases). Per germline, CDR1 SGHVS and CDR2 FQNEAQ. This CDR3 region has 13 residues. The ends were cut back, 4 bases at V and 2 bases at J, with 8 bases in the middle. Filled out from reference TRBV7-8 and TRBJ1-1, the complete variable domain reads GAGVSQSPRYKVAKRGQDVALRCDPISGHVSLFWYQQALGQGPEFLTYFQNEAQLDKSGLPSDRFFAERPEGSVSTLKIQRTQQEDSAVYLCASSSTGNTEAFFGQGTRLTVV.

This clone occurred once. The rearrangement joins TRBV5-4 to TRBJ1-1, with 8 bases aligning to TRBD1. The germline V gene encodes CDR1 SGHNT and CDR2 YYREEE (reference sequence). V gave up 0 bases and J gave up 1 base; unmatched junction bases: 2. CDR3 length equals 15 residues. Here the CDR3 DNA reads TGTGCCAGCAGCTTGGCCGACAGGGGGAACACTGAAGCTTTCTTT. Translated: CASSLADRGNTEAFF.

This chain links TRBV25-1 with TRBJ1-3; D is undetermined. With 2 bases removed from V and 4 bases from J, the gap between germline ends came to 12 bases. The CDR3 length is 15 residues. Germline assignment: CDR1 MGHDK and CDR2 SYGVNS. The CDR3 nucleotides are TGTGCCAGCAGTGAACCCGGGGAGGTAGGAAACACCATATATTTT. Translating it yields CASSEPGEVGNTIYF.